Below, 30 T cell receptor beta chains from the same sample are listed, as sequenced in a study of early T cells in non-severe SARS-CoV-2 infection. TCRdb re-called the 5' RACE reads through MiXCR, storing one row per CDR3 protein. The data show roughly 53,000 distinct CDR3 sequences, approximately 12% seen once. This material consisted of whole blood, taken at baseline. The receptors derive from an adult who was a healthcare worker with PCR-confirmed SARS-CoV-2 infection or an uninfected control (not recorded which).

This clonotype was seen more than once but under ten times. V gene TRBV10-2 combines with J gene TRBJ2-1; 9 bases match TRBD1. V shed 10 bases, J shed 9 bases, and the junction held 13 bases outside the gene matches. The V gene's germline CDR1 is WSHSY and CDR2 SAAADI. The CDR3 totals 14 residues. The CDR3 loop reads CATMGGQGNIEQFF. The CDR3 bases are TGCGCCACTATGGGGGGACAGGGAAATATTGAGCAGTTCTTC.

The V gene is TRBV5-1, the J gene TRBJ2-5; TRBD2 matches 7 bases. This CDR3 spans 13 amino acids. V shed 6 bases and J 5 bases; nucleotides not matched to a gene: 7. Germline V gene data show CDR1 as SGHRS and CDR2 as YFSETQ. The CDR3: CASTSGTKETQYF. CDR3 nucleotide sequence: TGCGCCAGCACTTCCGGGACTAAGGAGACCCAGTACTTC.

The chain combines TRBV3-1 with TRBJ1-6; D unclear. The CDR3 runs to 14 residues. CDR1 and CDR2 (germline): LGHDT, YNNKEL (reference sequence). V lost 1 base, J lost 7 bases, and 8 bases lay in between. The CDR3 loop is CASSQGTMNSPLHF. As DNA, the CDR3 is TGTGCCAGCAGCCAAGGAACGATGAATTCACCCCTCCACTTT.

This clonotype came up a few times. J is TRBJ1-3 and V is TRBV12-3 or TRBV12-4; D unclear. The CDR3 contains 13 residues. V lost 3 bases, J lost 4 bases, and 7 bases lay in between. The CDR3 sequence: CASSFSAGNTIYF. CDR3 in DNA: TGTGCCAGCAGTTTCTCCGCAGGAAACACCATATATTTT.

This clonotype appeared a few times. The chain joins TRBV11-2 to TRBJ2-3; 9 bases match TRBD1. Germline V gives CDR1 SGHAT, CDR2 FQNNGV. V lost 5 bases to trimming and J lost 4 bases; unmatched junction nucleotides: 7. The CDR3 loop spans 15 amino acids. Here the CDR3 DNA reads TGTGCCAGCAGCCAGGGACAGGGATTTGCAGATACGCAGTATTTT. This codes for CASSQGQGFADTQYF.

The chain joins TRBV27 to TRBJ2-3, with D uncertain. Trimming removed 5 bases at V and 2 bases at J, with 8 bases between. The germline V gene has CDR1 MNHEY and CDR2 SMNVEV (reference sequence). The CDR3 extends over 13 amino acids. CDR3 nucleotides: TGTGCCAGCAGTGGTTCGAACACAGATACGCAGTATTTT. Translated: CASSGSNTDTQYF.

This clonotype occurred many times. The chain joins TRBV11-2 to TRBJ2-7; D remains unclear. Germline V gene lookup returns CDR1 SGHAT and CDR2 FQNNGV. There are 14 residues in the CDR3. The V and J ends lost 5 bases and 0 bases respectively, with 11 bases between them. The CDR3: CASSPMWSSYEQYF. The CDR3 nucleotides read TGTGCCAGCAGCCCTATGTGGAGCTCCTACGAGCAGTACTTC.

The gene calls are TRBV25-1 and TRBJ1-1; D not certain. Germline V gene sequence: CDR1 MGHDK, CDR2 SYGVNS. V was cut by 7 bases and J by 1 base, with 4 bases left in between. This CDR3 has 11 residues. DNA of the CDR3: TGTGCCAGCAAAAGGAACACTGAAGCTTTCTTT. As protein: CASKRNTEAFF.

This sequence joins TRBV7-2 and TRBJ2-1, with D possibly being TRBD1 or TRBD2 (5 bases each). The germline V and J ends were trimmed by 5 bases and 6 bases, with 5 bases remaining between them. This CDR3 region has 11 residues. The germline CDR1 and CDR2 sequences are SGHTA and FQGNSA. CDR3 coding DNA: TGTGCCAGCAGCGGGGGCAATGAGCAGTTCTTC. Its protein product is CASSGGNEQFF.

This clonotype occurred a few times. The V call is TRBV18, the J call TRBJ1-1; unclear D gene. Germline assignment: CDR1 KGHSH and CDR2 LQKENI. V was pared by 2 bases and J by 1 base, with 8 bases between. The CDR3 consists of 14 residues. CDR3 nucleotides: TGTGCCAGCTCACCAGACGGTAGGAACACTGAAGCTTTCTTT. As protein: CASSPDGRNTEAFF.

Only one count was recorded for this clonotype. The J gene is TRBJ1-2, the V gene TRBV4-3, with D possibly matching TRBD1 (6 bases). Germline V gene data show CDR1 as LGHNA and CDR2 as YSLEER. The CDR3 runs 15 residues. Deletions cut 0 bases from V and 4 bases from J, with 12 bases between. The CDR3 region is CASSQDRGTTYGYTF. DNA of the CDR3: TGCGCCAGCAGCCAAGATAGGGGGACCACCTATGGCTACACCTTC.

This chain connects TRBV20-1 to TRBJ2-1; D might be TRBD1 (5 bases). Trimming removed 1 base from V and 9 bases from J, with 13 bases in between. This CDR3 spans 13 amino acids. Germline V gives CDR1 DFQATT, CDR2 SNEGSKA (reference sequence). Here the CDR3 reads CSARGQGRIEQFF. The CDR3, as DNA: TGCAGTGCTAGAGGTCAGGGTAGGATTGAGCAGTTCTTC.

This clonotype was detected many times. The rearrangement uses TRBV7-3 and TRBJ2-3, with 9 bases aligning to TRBD2. Germline trimming cut 0 bases from V and 2 bases from J; bases unmatched to any gene: 3. Per germline, CDR1 SGHTA and CDR2 FQGTGA. CDR3 size: 16 residues. CDR3 in DNA: TGTGCCAGCAGCTTAACGAGCGGGAGGAACACAGATACGCAGTATTTT. As protein: CASSLTSGRNTDTQYF.

This clonotype was found many times. In DNA, the CDR3 is TGCAGCGTTGAACTCCACGGAAACTTAGATACGCAGTATTTT. It specifies CSVELHGNLDTQYF. The chain uses TRBV29-1 and TRBJ2-3; no firm D call. In germline, CDR1 is SQVTM, CDR2 ANQGSEA. This CDR3 comprises 14 residues. The V end was cut by 2 bases, the J end by 5 bases, with 14 bases between.

The DNA for the CDR3 is TGTGCCAGCAGCCCCAATGCCGATACGCAGTATTTT. It yields the protein CASSPNADTQYF. This rearrangement joins TRBV7-2 to TRBJ2-3; D remains unclear. V lost 5 bases and J lost 6, with 9 bases in between. Germline-derived CDR1 and CDR2 are SGHTA and FQGNSA. The length of the CDR3 is 12 residues.

This clonotype was seen a handful of times. This chain joins TRBV6-2 or TRBV6-3 and TRBJ1-5; D ambiguous. In germline, CDR1 is MNHEY, CDR2 SVGEGT. Deletions cut 0 bases from V and 0 bases from J, with 6 bases between. CDR3 length: 15 amino acids. The CDR3: CASSYSQISNQPQHF. The CDR3 DNA reads TGTGCCAGCAGTTACTCTCAGATTAGCAATCAGCCCCAGCATTTT.

A few counts support this clonotype. The chain carries TRBV29-1 and TRBJ2-2, with 8 bases aligning to TRBD1. CDR1 is SQVTM, CDR2 ANQGSEA, per germline. This CDR3 contains 15 residues. The V segment lost 5 bases and the J segment 1 base; nucleotides outside the gene matches: 6. The CDR3 coding sequence is TGCAGCGTTATCGCAGGGGGCGGGAACACCGGGGAGCTGTTTTTT. Its translation is CSVIAGGGNTGELFF.

This sequence joins TRBV12-3 or TRBV12-4 and TRBJ2-3; D unclear. Trimming cost V 6 bases and J 6 bases, with 13 bases left between them. The CDR3 sequence is 13 residues long. This chain's CDR3 is CASSPPVVDTQYF. The CDR3, as DNA: TGTGCCAGCAGCCCACCCGTCGTCGATACGCAGTATTTT.

V is TRBV27 and J is TRBJ1-1; no definite D call. V lost 3 bases and J 4 bases, leaving 9 bases between the germline ends. Germline V gene sequence: CDR1 MNHEY, CDR2 SMNVEV (reference sequence). The CDR3 runs to 13 residues. CDR3 protein: CASSLQRGTEAFF. In nucleotides, the CDR3 is TGTGCCAGCAGTTTGCAACGGGGCACTGAAGCTTTCTTT.

In this sample, this clonotype turned up many times. V and J are TRBV18 and TRBJ2-2; 7 positions agree with TRBD1. V lost 6 bases to trimming and J lost 0 bases; unmatched junction nucleotides: 4. The germline CDR1 and CDR2 sequences are KGHSH and LQKENI. The CDR3 has 15 residues. CDR3 residues: CASSAGTANTGELFF. The CDR3 bases are TGTGCCAGCTCGGCCGGGACAGCGAACACCGGGGAGCTGTTTTTT. Full variable domain (rest looked up from reference TRBV18 and TRBJ2-2): NAGVMQNPRHLVRRRGQEARLRCSPMKGHSHVYWYRQLPEEGLKFMVYLQKENIIDESGMPKERFSAEFPKEGPSILRIQQVVRGDSAAYFCASSAGTANTGELFFGEGSRLTVL.

This clonotype has at least ten counts. The chain employs TRBV7-9 and TRBJ1-6; TRBD1 matches at 7 bases. Losses at the gene ends were 5 bases for V and 7 bases for J; bases not matched to a gene: 8. Germline CDR1 is SEHNR and CDR2 is FQNEAQ (reference sequence). This CDR3 has 15 amino acids. Written as DNA, the CDR3 is TGTGCCAGCAGCGCCGGACAGGAGTTAAATTCACCCCTCCACTTT. As protein: CASSAGQELNSPLHF.

The V gene is TRBV18, the J gene TRBJ2-7; 8 nucleotides align to TRBD2. Germline loops: CDR1 KGHSH, CDR2 LQKENI. CDR3 length: 14 residues. V trimming: 2 bases; J trimming: 5 bases; junction bases outside the gene matches: 5. In nucleotides, the CDR3 is TGTGCCAGCTCACCAAGCGGGAGTTCCAACGAGCAGTACTTC. It encodes CASSPSGSSNEQYF.

This clonotype occurred a few times. The CDR3 sequence is CASSMLAEIGELFF. The CDR3 bases are TGTGCCAGTAGTATGTTGGCCGAAATAGGGGAGCTGTTTTTT. The V gene is TRBV19, the J gene TRBJ2-2; no clear D gene. Germline CDR1 and CDR2: LNHDA and SQIVND (reference sequence). This CDR3 region has 14 residues. With 3 bases removed from V and 8 bases from J, the gap between germline ends came to 13 bases.

This clonotype was counted many times. Here the CDR3 reads CASSSHRTGSYEQYF. CDR3 sequence (DNA): TGTGCCAGCAGTTCCCATCGGACAGGGTCGTACGAGCAGTACTTC. The genes are TRBV28 and TRBJ2-7; 8 nucleotides match TRBD1. With V trimmed by 4 bases and J by 4 bases, 9 bases remained unmatched. The CDR3 runs to 15 residues. CDR1 is MDHEN, CDR2 SYDVKM, per germline.

The chain links TRBV19 to TRBJ2-7; TRBD2 matches 11 bases. CDR1 LNHDA and CDR2 SQIVND come from the germline V gene (reference sequence). V was pared by 1 base and J by 4 bases, with 3 bases of the junction left unmatched. This CDR3 is built from 15 residues. In nucleotides, the CDR3 is TGTGCCAGTAGTATAGCCGGGACTAGCGGTTACGAGCAGTACTTC. Translated: CASSIAGTSGYEQYF.

This clonotype has more than one count but fewer than ten. J is TRBJ2-7 and V is TRBV5-5; no reliable D call. There are 15 residues in the CDR3. Germline V CDR1 and CDR2: SGHKS, YYEKEE (reference sequence). V lost 1 base to trimming and J lost 7 bases, with 18 bases between them. Here the CDR3 reads CASSLLVGQAGEQYF. CDR3 in DNA: TGTGCCAGCAGCTTGCTGGTAGGCCAGGCCGGGGAGCAGTACTTC.

The CDR3 DNA is TGTGCCAGCAGCCAATGGACAGTCCAAGAGACCCAGTACTTC. Protein: CASSQWTVQETQYF. The chain combines TRBV3-1 with TRBJ2-5, with TRBD1 as a possible D gene (6 bases). Trimming stripped 2 bases from V and 1 base from J, with 8 bases between. The CDR3 covers 14 residues. Germline V gene lookup returns CDR1 LGHDT and CDR2 YNNKEL (reference sequence).

The chain employs TRBV28 and TRBJ2-6; D perhaps matches TRBD2 (5 bases). This CDR3 is 15 amino acids long. V lost 6 bases and J 0 bases, leaving 9 bases between the germline ends. Germline CDR1 is MDHEN and CDR2 is SYDVKM. CDR3 loop: CASRLGISGANVLTF. CDR3 nucleotides: TGTGCCAGCAGACTAGGAATCTCTGGGGCCAACGTCCTGACTTTC.

V usage is TRBV11-1 and J usage is TRBJ2-1; perhaps D is TRBD1 or TRBD2 (6 bases each). CDR3 length: 13 residues. Germline values: CDR1 SGHAT, CDR2 FQDESV (reference sequence). Trimming shortened V by 2 bases and J by 9 bases, and 11 bases separated the two germline ends. The CDR3 reads CASSLWGASEQFF. CDR3 nucleotides: TGTGCCAGCAGCTTATGGGGGGCGAGTGAGCAGTTCTTC.

The sample holds many counts of this clonotype. V and J are TRBV7-2 and TRBJ2-2; D is unresolved. This CDR3 contains 14 residues. Per germline, CDR1 SGHTA and CDR2 FQGNSA. Deletions cut 3 bases from V and 0 bases from J, with 5 bases between. CDR3 sequence reads: CASSFDTNTGELFF. The CDR3 bases are TGTGCCAGCAGCTTTGACACGAACACCGGGGAGCTGTTTTTT.